What follows are 21 T cell receptor beta chains derived from one specimen sequenced in a study of T-cell reconstitution after alpha-beta-depleted transplantation in children (dated by TCRdb to 2015 to 2016). Libraries were constructed by PCR. The sequencer listed for this sample is Illumina HiSeq 2500. TCR library preparation used molecular barcoding, with unique molecular identifiers applied to normalize quantification of the TCRbeta repertoire. TCRdb reprocessed the public reads (quality trimming at Q25 with fastp, clone calling with MiXCR) and kept in-frame beta chains. CDR3 protein duplicates are merged, each entry listing the most common genes and DNA. Within this sample are 530,000 or so distinct CDR3 sequences, with over 25% of them counted one time only. Jointly, the top ten make up about 35% of the sample. According to the study, the label for this sample's treatment or condition signals: allogeneic hematopoietic cell transplantation with graft depleted of TCRalphabeta T cells and CD19 B cells.

The starting material was PBMCs, obtained before TCRalphabeta/CD19-depleted stem cell transplant. All receptors derive from a boy younger than two with Wiskott-Aldrich syndrome, due to receive a stem cell transplant.

The rearrangement uses TRBV12-3 or TRBV12-4 and TRBJ2-1; D gene uncertain. Trimming pared 3 bases from V and 7 bases from J, leaving 7 bases between. CDR3 size: 12 residues. CDR3 bases: TGTGCCAGCAGTTTCCTGCTAAATGAGCAGTTCTTC. Translating gives CASSFLLNEQFF.

The genes are TRBV20-1 and TRBJ1-1; 11 bases are a match to TRBD1. The CDR3 contains 15 residues. Per germline, CDR1 DFQATT and CDR2 SNEGSKA (reference sequence). V trimming: 0 bases; J trimming: 5 bases; junction bases outside the gene matches: 5. The CDR3 spells CSARDRTGGVTEAFF. In DNA form, the CDR3 reads TGCAGTGCTAGAGACCGGACAGGGGGCGTAACTGAAGCTTTCTTT.

The rearrangement links TRBV5-1 to TRBJ1-1, with a possible D match to TRBD1 (6 bases). Per the germline V gene, CDR1 is SGHRS and CDR2 is YFSETQ. The CDR3 consists of 14 residues. Trimming took 0 bases from V and 7 from J, leaving 13 bases between them. CDR3 DNA sequence: TGCGCCAGCAGCTTGGGCCAGGGGTGGGGTGAAGCTTTCTTT. It encodes CASSLGQGWGEAFF.

In its sample, this clonotype was seen a few times. The J gene is TRBJ2-2, the V gene TRBV7-8, with D possibly being TRBD1 (6 bases). Trimming took off 2 bases at V and 5 bases at J, with 9 bases between the two ends. The CDR3 consists of 14 residues. CDR1 and CDR2 from the germline V gene are SGHVS and FQNEAQ. Written as DNA, the CDR3 is TGTGCCAGCAGCTTACAGGGGAGAACCGGGGAGCTGTTTTTT. Protein sequence: CASSLQGRTGELFF. The full variable domain, with the rest looked up from reference TRBV7-8 and TRBJ2-2, is GAGVSQSPRYKVAKRGQDVALRCDPISGHVSLFWYQQALGQGPEFLTYFQNEAQLDKSGLPSDRFFAERPEGSVSTLKIQRTQQEDSAVYLCASSLQGRTGELFFGEGSRLTVL.

The V and J genes are TRBV29-1 and TRBJ1-2; D uncertain. Looked up from germline, CDR1 is SQVTM and CDR2 is ANQGSEA. This CDR3 region has 11 residues. Trimming cost V 7 bases and J 8 bases, with 14 bases left between them. CDR3 nucleotide sequence: TGCAGCGCCGCCCGTCTGGGAGGCTACACCTTC. Its protein product is CSAARLGGYTF.

This clonotype was seen more than once but under ten times. The chain employs TRBV20-1 and TRBJ2-3; 10 bases align to TRBD2. The germline CDR1 and CDR2 sequences are DFQATT and SNEGSKA (reference sequence). The CDR3 runs to 15 residues. V dropped 1 base and J dropped 4; count of bases not matched to a gene: 5. The CDR3 loop reads CSARVSAGGPDTQYF. The CDR3 bases are TGCAGTGCTAGAGTATCAGCGGGAGGGCCAGATACGCAGTATTTT.

V and J are TRBV30 and TRBJ2-3, with D tentatively TRBD1 (6 bases). From germline, CDR1 is GTSNPN and CDR2 SVGIG (reference sequence). The CDR3 contains 15 residues. Trimming took off 4 bases at V and 0 bases at J, with 14 bases between the two ends. The CDR3 sequence: CAWTLGGRSTDTQYF. The DNA of the CDR3 is TGTGCCTGGACCCTAGGGGGACGGAGCACAGATACGCAGTATTTT. The full variable domain, with the rest looked up from reference TRBV30 and TRBJ2-3, is SQTIHQWPATLVQPVGSPLSLECTVEGTSNPNLYWYRQAAGRGLQLLFYSVGIGQISSEVPQNLSASRPQDRQFILSSKKLLLSDSGFYLCAWTLGGRSTDTQYFGPGTRLTVL.

The chain employs TRBV6-5 and TRBJ2-1, with D possibly TRBD2 on 5 matching bases. Germline values: CDR1 MNHEY, CDR2 SVGAGI. This CDR3 spans 15 amino acids. V gave up 0 bases and J gave up 1 base, with 7 bases separating them. Written as DNA, the CDR3 is TGTGCCAGCAGTTACTCGTGGGAGTCCTACAATGAGCAGTTCTTC. It yields the protein CASSYSWESYNEQFF.

This clonotype was recorded a few times. The J gene is TRBJ2-7, the V gene TRBV5-1; 7 nucleotides match TRBD1. The length of the CDR3 is 14 residues. V shed 4 bases, J shed 5 bases, and the junction held 9 bases outside the gene matches. Germline CDR1 reads SGHRS; CDR2 reads YFSETQ. The DNA for the CDR3 is TGCGCCAGCAGCCTGACAGGGAAGGGCGACGAGCAGTACTTC. This codes for CASSLTGKGDEQYF.

The chain combines TRBV20-1 with TRBJ1-6; D call uncertain. The germline V and J ends were trimmed by 4 bases and 6 bases, with 13 bases remaining between them. Per germline, CDR1 DFQATT and CDR2 SNEGSKA (reference sequence). This CDR3 comprises 14 residues. CDR3 in amino acids: CSAKGPEPNSPLHF. In DNA form, the CDR3 reads TGCAGTGCTAAAGGGCCAGAACCTAATTCACCCCTCCACTTT.

The CDR3 region is CASSQGTVVYEQYF. As DNA, the CDR3 is TGCGCCAGCAGCCAAGGGACAGTGGTGTACGAGCAGTACTTC. J is TRBJ2-7 and V is TRBV4-1, with a tentative D call TRBD1 (6 bases). V was cut by 1 base and J by 4 bases, with 11 bases left in between. Germline V gene lookup returns CDR1 MGHRA and CDR2 YSYEKL. The CDR3 has 14 amino acids.

A few counts support this clonotype. The chain links TRBV21-1 to TRBJ1-5. TRBV21-1 is listed as a pseudogene. CDR3 length: 16 amino acids. CDR3 DNA sequence: TGTGCCAACTCCCCGATAAGTCCACGGGCAAATCAGCCCCAGCATTTT. Translation gives CANSPISPRANQPQHF.

This chain connects TRBV5-1 to TRBJ2-1, with 9 bases identical to TRBD1. CDR3 size: 15 residues. Per germline, CDR1 SGHRS and CDR2 YFSETQ. Germline trimming cut 7 bases from V and 3 bases from J; bases unmatched to any gene: 8. CDR3 DNA sequence: TGCGCCAGCCAGCGTTTGGGACAGGGCTACAATGAGCAGTTCTTC. It specifies CASQRLGQGYNEQFF.

The V call is TRBV10-3, the J call TRBJ2-7; D gene uncertain. Germline values: CDR1 ENHRY, CDR2 SYGVKD. Between the trimmed V and J ends, which lost 2 bases and 4 bases, there was a span of 3 bases. The CDR3 covers 11 residues. CDR3 bases: TGTGCCATCAGTGAGGCGTACGAGCAGTACTTC. This gives the protein CAISEAYEQYF.

The rearrangement links TRBV24-1 to TRBJ2-2, with 8 bases matching TRBD1. Germline V gives CDR1 KGHDR, CDR2 SFDVKD. V trimming: 5 bases; J trimming: 0 bases; junction bases outside the gene matches: 1. This CDR3 spans 15 amino acids. The CDR3 nucleotides read TGTGCCACCAGTGGGACAGGGACGAACACCGGGGAGCTGTTTTTT. Translated, it gives CATSGTGTNTGELFF.

CDR3 DNA: TGTGCCAGCAGTTTAGGGGTGGGACTAGCGGGAAAGCACGAGCAGTACTTC. Translation: CASSLGVGLAGKHEQYF. V is TRBV27 and J is TRBJ2-7, with TRBD2 identical over 13 bases. This CDR3 is 17 amino acids long. Trimming removed 2 bases from V and 5 bases from J; junction bases left unmatched: 9. Germline CDR1 MNHEY, CDR2 SMNVEV (reference sequence).

This clonotype occurred a few times. The chain has TRBV20-1 and TRBJ2-3, with no clear D. This CDR3 has 12 residues. The V and J ends lost 3 bases and 5 bases respectively, with 9 bases between them. Germline V gene data show CDR1 as DFQATT and CDR2 as SNEGSKA (reference sequence). CDR3 loop: CSASPTGDTQYF. The CDR3 nucleotides read TGCAGTGCTAGTCCCACGGGAGATACGCAGTATTTT.

In its sample, this clonotype was seen a few times. This rearrangement joins TRBV27 to TRBJ2-1; 10 nucleotides agree with TRBD1. This CDR3 has 15 amino acids. Germline V CDR1 and CDR2: MNHEY, SMNVEV (reference sequence). V lost 5 bases, J lost 7 bases, and 8 bases stayed unmatched. The CDR3 protein is CASSPDRGYRNEQFF. For the CDR3, the DNA is TGTGCCAGCAGTCCGGACAGGGGGTACCGAAATGAGCAGTTCTTC.

This rearrangement joins TRBV6-5 to TRBJ2-3; D possibly corresponds to TRBD2 (5 bases). The CDR3 extends over 17 amino acids. The V gene lost 0 bases and the J gene lost 2 bases, with 15 bases spanning the gap. CDR1 is MNHEY and CDR2 is SVGAGI in the germline V gene. The chain's CDR3 is CASSYSNGIAVTDTQYF. The DNA for the CDR3 is TGTGCCAGCAGTTACTCAAACGGGATTGCGGTCACAGATACGCAGTATTTT.

This clonotype was seen a few times. The chain recombines TRBV20-1 with TRBJ2-1; D is uncertain. The CDR3 sequence is 14 residues long. V dropped 4 bases and J dropped 6 bases, with 16 bases sitting between them. Germline lookup yields CDR1 DFQATT and CDR2 SNEGSKA (reference sequence). CDR3 sequence reads: CSAMSPALVNEQFF. In DNA, the CDR3 is TGCAGTGCTATGTCCCCCGCGTTAGTCAATGAGCAGTTCTTC.

The chain has TRBV5-1 and TRBJ2-1, with 11 bases fitting TRBD2. Per the germline V gene, CDR1 is SGHRS and CDR2 is YFSETQ. The CDR3 is made up of 16 amino acids. Germline trimming cut 4 bases from V and 3 bases from J; bases unmatched to any gene: 6. The CDR3 reads CASSKRTSGFYNEQFF. DNA for the CDR3: TGCGCCAGCAGCAAAAGGACTAGCGGGTTCTACAATGAGCAGTTCTTC.